The 2 T cell receptor beta chains reported below all come from one sample, sequenced in a study of blood T cell repertoires in COVID-19. The repertoire was sequenced with immunoSEQ multiplex PCR; TCRdb's copy has only in-frame clones and lacks some. This table has some 150,000 clones, 70% to 90% appearing once. The specimen was peripheral blood. These receptors were taken from a woman of 80 years or more with acute or convalescent COVID-19.

In nucleotides, the CDR3 is TGTGCCAGCAGTTACGAGGGCAAAACTAATGAAAAACTGTTTTTT. Translated, it gives CASSYEGKTNEKLFF. The chain carries TRBV6-5 and TRBJ1-4; D unclear. Germline CDR1 is MNHEY and CDR2 is SVGAGI. V dropped 2 bases and J dropped 1 base, with 8 bases sitting between them. There are 15 residues in the CDR3.

The chain employs TRBV27 and TRBJ2-7; D may be TRBD1 (5 bases). CDR1 and CDR2 (germline): MNHEY, SMNVEV (reference sequence). The CDR3 loop spans 13 amino acids. Trimming took off 6 bases at V and 0 bases at J, with 9 bases between the two ends. CDR3 sequence (DNA): TGTGCCAGCAGGTGGGGCCTCTCCTACGAGCAGTACTTC. As protein: CASRWGLSYEQYF.